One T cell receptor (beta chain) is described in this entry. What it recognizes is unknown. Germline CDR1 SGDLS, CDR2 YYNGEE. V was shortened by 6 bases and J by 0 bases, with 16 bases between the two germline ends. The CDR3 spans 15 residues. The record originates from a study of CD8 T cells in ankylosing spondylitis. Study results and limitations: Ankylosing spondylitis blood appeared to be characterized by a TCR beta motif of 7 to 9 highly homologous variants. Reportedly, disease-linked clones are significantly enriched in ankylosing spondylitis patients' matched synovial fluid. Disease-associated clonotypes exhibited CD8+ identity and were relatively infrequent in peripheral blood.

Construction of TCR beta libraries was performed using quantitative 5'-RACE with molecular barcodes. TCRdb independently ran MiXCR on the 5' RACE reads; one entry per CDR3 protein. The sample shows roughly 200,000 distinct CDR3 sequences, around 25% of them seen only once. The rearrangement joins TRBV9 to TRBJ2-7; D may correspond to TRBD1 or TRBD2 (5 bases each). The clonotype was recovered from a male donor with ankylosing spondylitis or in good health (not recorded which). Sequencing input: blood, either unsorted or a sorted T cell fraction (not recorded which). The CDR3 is CASTPGADRSYEQYF. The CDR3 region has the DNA TGTGCCAGCACCCCCGGGGCAGACCGCTCCTACGAGCAGTACTTC.